These 14 T cell receptor beta chains were all obtained from the same sample, sequenced in a study of T cells in Graves' hyperthyroidism and ophthalmopathy. Authors of the study amplified TCR beta CDR3 regions from RNA transcripts. When the TCR CDR3 underwent first-round RT-PCR, the HTBI primer set was used. One entry per CDR3 protein results from TCRdb running MiXCR on the multiplex PCR reads. The table lists about 840,000 distinct CDR3 sequences, about two fifths of them singletons. The sample was blood. The receptor set was obtained from a man aged 18-30 years with Graves' hyperthyroidism.

This chain uses TRBV5-1 with TRBJ2-7, with 8 bases fitting TRBD2. In germline, CDR1 is SGHRS, CDR2 YFSETQ. The CDR3 extends over 14 amino acids. With V trimmed by 4 bases and J by 6 bases, 9 bases remained unmatched. CDR3 region: CASSPTSGLGEQYF. In nucleotides, the CDR3 is TGCGCCAGCAGCCCCACTAGCGGACTTGGCGAGCAGTACTTC. The whole variable domain, filled in from reference TRBV5-1 and TRBJ2-7, reads KAGVTQTPRYLIKTRGQQVTLSCSPISGHRSVSWYQQTPGQGLQFLFEYFSETQRNKGNFPGRFSGRQFSNSRSEMNVSTLELGDSALYLCASSPTSGLGEQYFGPGTRLTVT.

The V gene is TRBV4-1, the J gene TRBJ2-7, with a weak D call TRBD2 (6 bases). V was trimmed by 1 base and J by 5 bases, leaving 15 bases between them. The CDR3 is 15 residues long. CDR1 MGHRA and CDR2 YSYEKL come from the germline V gene. CDR3: CASSQAGRGGDEQYF. The CDR3 coding sequence is TGCGCCAGCAGCCAAGCGGGCCGGGGAGGTGACGAGCAGTACTTC.

A note on this clonotype: A much larger clonotype is one base distant, so this may be a read error. The rearrangement uses TRBV7-9 and TRBJ1-6; D uncertain. The CDR3 is 14 residues long. With 1 base removed from V and 8 bases from J, the gap between germline ends came to 9 bases. The germline V gene encodes CDR1 SEHNR and CDR2 FQNEAQ (reference sequence). The CDR3 nucleotides are TGTGCCAGCAGCTTAGGGACCCGTTATTCACCCCTCCACTTT. It encodes CASSLGTRYSPLHF.

V gene TRBV7-2 combines with J gene TRBJ2-7; D is tentatively TRBD1 or TRBD2 (6 bases each). Germline-derived CDR1 and CDR2 are SGHTA and FQGNSA. This CDR3 has 14 amino acids. The germline V and J ends were trimmed by 7 bases and 2 bases, with 15 bases remaining between them. The CDR3 nucleotides are TGTGCCAGCAACGATATAGGGGGGACCTACGAGCAGTACTTC. This codes for CASNDIGGTYEQYF.

This clonotype showed up just a few times. This chain links TRBV7-9 with TRBJ1-4; D ambiguous. V was clipped by 5 bases and J by 8 bases, with 18 bases between them. Germline CDR1 and CDR2: SEHNR and FQNEAQ (reference sequence). The CDR3 covers 15 residues. CDR3 coding DNA: TGTGCCAGCAGCCAAGTTGACATCCTTTGGGAAAAACTGTTTTTT. Its protein product is CASSQVDILWEKLFF. Combining the CDR3 with reference TRBV7-9 and TRBJ1-4 gives the whole variable domain DTGVSQNPRHKITKRGQNVTFRCDPISEHNRLYWYRQTLGQGPEFLTYFQNEAQLEKSRLLSDRFSAERPKGSFSTLEIQRTEQGDSAMYLCASSQVDILWEKLFFGSGTQLSVL.

This chain joins TRBV19 and TRBJ1-2, with D hard to call. V lost 3 bases to trimming and J lost 1 base, with 9 bases between them. This CDR3 has 14 residues. CDR1 is LNHDA and CDR2 is SQIVND in the germline V gene (reference sequence). This chain's CDR3 is CASSMGRRNYGYTF. In DNA form, the CDR3 reads TGTGCCAGTAGTATGGGCCGGCGTAACTATGGCTACACCTTC.

This chain links TRBV6-1 with TRBJ1-2, with TRBD1 matching over 8 bases. Trimming at V came to 7 bases and at J to 5 bases, leaving 12 bases not matched to a gene. The CDR3 consists of 15 residues. Germline V CDR1 and CDR2: MNHNS, SASEGT. The CDR3 DNA is TGTGCCAGCACCCAGGGAACAGGGGGAGGGTATGGCTACACCTTC. Amino acid sequence: CASTQGTGGGYGYTF.

This clonotype was counted at least ten times. The junction and the germline gene differ at one end; a read error may be behind it. The J gene is TRBJ2-5, the V gene TRBV5-1; D is ambiguous. This CDR3 has 13 amino acids. The germline V gene encodes CDR1 SGHRS and CDR2 YFSETQ. CDR3: CASSLAVQETQYF. The CDR3 DNA reads as TGTGCCAGCAGCCTGGCGGTGCAAGAGACCCAGTACTTC.

This clonotype was seen many times. The CDR3 coding sequence is TGTGCGTCGGGGGGGGATCAGCCCCAGCATTTT. It specifies CASGGDQPQHF. The V and J genes are TRBV10-3 and TRBJ1-5; TRBD1 is a possible D gene (5 bases). CDR3 length: 11 residues. In germline, CDR1 is ENHRY, CDR2 SYGVKD.

V is TRBV20-1 and J is TRBJ2-7; D is perhaps TRBD1 (6 bases). Germline V gene lookup returns CDR1 DFQATT and CDR2 SNEGSKA (reference sequence). Trimming cost V 3 bases and J 4 bases, with 10 bases left between them. The length of the CDR3 is 12 residues. The CDR3 DNA follows: TGCAGTGCTAGTACCAGGGGTTACGAGCAGTACTTC. This translates into CSASTRGYEQYF.

The chain has TRBV25-1 and TRBJ2-5; 12 bases are a match to TRBD2. CDR1 is MGHDK, CDR2 SYGVNS, per germline. This CDR3 contains 17 residues. With 6 bases clipped from V and 4 bases from J, the junction kept 12 bases outside the gene matches. This chain's CDR3 is CASSYGLAGNQRETQYF. CDR3 DNA sequence: TGTGCCAGCAGCTATGGACTAGCGGGAAATCAGAGAGAGACCCAGTACTTC.

This clonotype was counted many times. The chain joins TRBV24-1 to TRBJ2-7; unclear D gene. V was clipped by 9 bases and J by 6 bases, with 14 bases between them. Looked up from germline, CDR1 is KGHDR and CDR2 is SFDVKD. The CDR3 extends over 12 amino acids. The CDR3 reads CATGTPSGEQYF. The CDR3 DNA reads as TGTGCCACCGGTACCCCTAGTGGCGAGCAGTACTTC.

This clonotype was observed a handful of times. V is TRBV12-3 or TRBV12-4 and J is TRBJ2-2; possibly TRBD2 for D (7 bases). V was pared by 3 bases and J by 4 bases, with 12 bases between. The CDR3 sequence is 15 residues long. The CDR3 loop reads CASSLAGAGTGELFF. CDR3 in DNA: TGTGCCAGCAGTTTGGCGGGGGCAGGCACCGGGGAGCTGTTTTTT.

The chain employs TRBV12-3 or TRBV12-4 and TRBJ1-1; TRBD1 might be the D (6 bases). The CDR3 has 14 residues. V gave up 6 bases and J gave up 6 bases, with 17 bases separating them. CDR3 sequence reads: CASSQAAGAAEAFF. The CDR3 DNA is TGTGCCAGCAGCCAAGCGGCGGGGGCCGCTGAAGCTTTCTTT.